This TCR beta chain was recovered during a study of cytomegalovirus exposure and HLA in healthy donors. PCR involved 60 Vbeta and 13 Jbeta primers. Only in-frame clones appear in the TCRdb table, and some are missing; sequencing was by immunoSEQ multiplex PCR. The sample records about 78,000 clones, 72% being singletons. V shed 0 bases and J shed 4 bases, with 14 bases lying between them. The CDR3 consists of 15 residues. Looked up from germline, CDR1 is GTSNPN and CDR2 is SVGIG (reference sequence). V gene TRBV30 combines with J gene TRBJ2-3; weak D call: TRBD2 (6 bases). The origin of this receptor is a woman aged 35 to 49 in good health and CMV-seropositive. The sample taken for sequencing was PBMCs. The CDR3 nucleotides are TGTGCCTGGAGTGTAGCCGGGGGTATGGCAGATACGCAGTATTTT. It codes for CAWSVAGGMADTQYF.